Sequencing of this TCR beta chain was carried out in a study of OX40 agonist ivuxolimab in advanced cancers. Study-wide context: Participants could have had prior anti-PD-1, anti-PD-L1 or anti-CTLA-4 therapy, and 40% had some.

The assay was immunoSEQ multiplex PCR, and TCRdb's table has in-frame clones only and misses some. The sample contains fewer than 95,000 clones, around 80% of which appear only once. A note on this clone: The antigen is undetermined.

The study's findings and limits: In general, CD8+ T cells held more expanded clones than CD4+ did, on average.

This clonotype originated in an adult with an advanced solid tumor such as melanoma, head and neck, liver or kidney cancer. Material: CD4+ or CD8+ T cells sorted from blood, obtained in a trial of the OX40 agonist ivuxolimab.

The CDR3 loop reads CASSTSGSRDEQFF. The CDR3 DNA reads as TGCGCCAGCAGTACTAGCGGGAGCAGGGATGAGCAGTTCTTC. This chain joins TRBV5-1 and TRBJ2-1, with 11 nucleotides matching TRBD2. The CDR3 is 14 amino acids. The germline V gene has CDR1 SGHRS and CDR2 YFSETQ. Trimming removed 5 bases from V and 8 bases from J; junction bases left unmatched: 6.